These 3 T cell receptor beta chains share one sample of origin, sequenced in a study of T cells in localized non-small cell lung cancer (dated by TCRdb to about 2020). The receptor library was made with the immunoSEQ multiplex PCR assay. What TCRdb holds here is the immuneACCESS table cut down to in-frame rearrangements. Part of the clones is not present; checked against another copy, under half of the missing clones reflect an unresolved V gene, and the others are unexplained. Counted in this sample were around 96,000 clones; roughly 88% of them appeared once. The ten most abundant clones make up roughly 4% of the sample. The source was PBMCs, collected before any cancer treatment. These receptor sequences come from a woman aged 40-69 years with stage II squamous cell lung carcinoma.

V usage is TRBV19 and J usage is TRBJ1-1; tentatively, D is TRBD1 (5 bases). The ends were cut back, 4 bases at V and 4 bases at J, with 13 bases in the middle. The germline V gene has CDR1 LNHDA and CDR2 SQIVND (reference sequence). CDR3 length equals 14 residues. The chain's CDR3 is CASSTEGGGTEAFF. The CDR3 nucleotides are TGTGCCAGTAGTACGGAGGGTGGGGGCACTGAAGCTTTCTTT.

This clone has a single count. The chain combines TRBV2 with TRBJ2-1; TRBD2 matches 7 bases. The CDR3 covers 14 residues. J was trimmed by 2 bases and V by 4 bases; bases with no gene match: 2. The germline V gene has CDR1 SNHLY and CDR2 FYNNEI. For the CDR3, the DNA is TGTGCCAGCAGTGGGGGGGGTACCTACAATGAGCAGTTCTTC. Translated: CASSGGGTYNEQFF.

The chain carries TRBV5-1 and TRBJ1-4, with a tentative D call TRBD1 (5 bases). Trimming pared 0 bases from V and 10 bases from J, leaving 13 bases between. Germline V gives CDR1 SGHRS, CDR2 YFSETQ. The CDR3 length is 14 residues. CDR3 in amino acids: CASSLEPGWGKLFF. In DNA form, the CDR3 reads TGCGCCAGCAGCTTGGAGCCAGGGTGGGGAAAACTGTTTTTT.